This TCR beta chain was found in a study of blood T cell repertoires in COVID-19. Study-wide background: Samples of COVID-19 (acute and convalescent) were obtained from the United States, Italy and Spain.

The method was immunoSEQ multiplex PCR; TCRdb's version includes in-frame clones alone and lacks a portion of them. The sample records more than 200,000 clones, roughly 84% being singletons. The CDR3 totals 14 residues. CDR1 and CDR2 (germline): WNHNN, SYGVQD (reference sequence). V was shortened by 6 bases and J by 3 bases, with 13 bases between the two germline ends. The TCR sequence derives from a man aged 35 to 55 with acute or convalescent COVID-19. The chain carries TRBV10-1 and TRBJ2-3, with a tentative D call TRBD2 (6 bases). The sequencing sample was made of peripheral blood. For the CDR3, the DNA is TGCGCCAGCAGCGCGGAGGGCCTGACAGATACGCAGTATTTT. This gives the protein CASSAEGLTDTQYF.